The sample holds a few counts of the clone carrying this TCR beta chain. Its antigen is not identified. This record comes from a study of T cell repertoires in cytomegalovirus infection. For the study at large: Recently described HLA-C-restricted plus well-studied HLA-B-restricted CMV epitopes were used. In public TCR beta signatures, there were indications of both CMV infection and matching HLA type.

TCRdb reprocessed the reads with MiXCR, giving one entry per CDR3 protein. The data show about 830,000 distinct CDR3 sequences, about 31% seen once. The sequence was obtained from a human donor in good health (CMV status not recorded). Some clones in this sample may be carry-over from other donors' samples. Sequencing used cultured CD8+ T cells from PBMCs, obtained from culture after CMV antigen stimulation.

Here the CDR3 DNA reads TGTGCCAGCAGTTTTGATCCCGGGACGGTAGACAATGAGCAGTTCTTC. This gives the protein CASSFDPGTVDNEQFF. The V gene is TRBV6-2 or TRBV6-3, the J gene TRBJ2-1; the D gene could be TRBD1 or TRBD2 (5 bases each). The CDR3 totals 16 residues. Trimming stripped 4 bases from V and 5 bases from J, with 18 bases between. Germline CDR1 is MNHEY and CDR2 is SVGEGT.